The rows below give T cell receptor beta chains drawn from one sample of a study of regulatory T cells in long-lasting Graves disease. TCRdb processed the multiplex PCR reads anew with MiXCR; each CDR3 protein has one entry. The sample has hundreds of thousands of distinct CDR3 sequences, more than 15% seen once; the top ten hold approximately 25%. This sample also appeared in a second study, on T cells in Graves' hyperthyroidism and ophthalmopathy.

The source material was peripheral blood mononuclear cells (PBMCs), sampled at new diagnosis, from a patient treated with antithyroid drugs. Receptors originate from a woman aged 40-65 years with Graves disease. Both conserved end residues are part of each CDR3.

cdr3_aa	j_call	v_call
CASNPGQGLSYGYTF	TRBJ1-2	TRBV19
CAWSVLHSTYEQYF	TRBJ2-7	TRBV30
CASSIGGQGQAYTF	TRBJ1-2	TRBV19
CASSYTDSGNTIYF	TRBJ1-3	TRBV6-5
CASSLSPGPGRTEAFF	TRBJ1-1	TRBV5-1
CAISDRHTDTQYF	TRBJ2-3	TRBV10-3
CASSQLTGAQETQYF	TRBJ2-5	TRBV3-1
CASEAGGPNSPLHF	TRBJ1-6	TRBV12-5
CASSLWTSANEQYF	TRBJ2-7	TRBV5-1
CASIRDGPSSYEQYF	TRBJ2-7	TRBV6-1